This passage covers 27 T cell receptor beta chains from one sample sequenced in a study of cytomegalovirus exposure and HLA in healthy donors. PCR involved 60 Vbeta and 13 Jbeta primers. The repertoire was sequenced with immunoSEQ multiplex PCR; TCRdb's copy has only in-frame clones and lacks some. Of 150,000 or so clones listed, 75% to 80% are singletons. What was sequenced was PBMCs. The receptors come from a man in his fifties or sixties in good health and CMV-seropositive.

The chain is built from TRBV7-9 and TRBJ1-4; TRBD1 matches 10 bases. Germline CDR1 is SEHNR and CDR2 is FQNEAQ (reference sequence). Trimming at V came to 4 bases and at J to 7 bases, leaving 6 bases not matched to a gene. The CDR3 totals 15 residues. The CDR3 region has the DNA TGTGCCAGCAGCTCAGGACAGGGGGAGCGTGAAAAACTGTTTTTT. Its translation: CASSSGQGEREKLFF.

V and J are TRBV18 and TRBJ1-1; 7 bases align to TRBD1. In germline, CDR1 is KGHSH, CDR2 LQKENI. This CDR3 comprises 14 residues. After removal of 6 bases from V and 0 bases from J, the junction contained 4 bases not matched to a gene. The CDR3 is CASSTDRVNTEAFF. Here the CDR3 DNA reads TGTGCCAGCTCTACTGACAGGGTGAACACTGAAGCTTTCTTT.

This clone was found a few times. V is TRBV28 and J is TRBJ1-4; D is ambiguous. Germline assignment: CDR1 MDHEN and CDR2 SYDVKM. The V gene lost 7 bases and the J gene lost 0 bases, with 21 bases spanning the gap. The length of the CDR3 is 18 residues. CDR3 amino acids: CASTAQAEGSATNEKLFF. In nucleotides, the CDR3 is TGTGCCAGCACCGCTCAGGCAGAGGGTAGTGCAACTAATGAAAAACTGTTTTTT.

The V call is TRBV6-1, the J call TRBJ2-1; 8 bases fit TRBD2. Per the germline V gene, CDR1 is MNHNS and CDR2 is SASEGT. The CDR3 spans 15 residues. The ends lost 2 bases at V and 7 bases at J; junction bases unmatched: 7. The CDR3 loop is CASSEYSRGVNEQFF. The DNA of the CDR3 is TGTGCCAGCAGTGAATATTCGCGGGGGGTGAATGAGCAGTTCTTC.

The V and J genes are TRBV27 and TRBJ1-2; D not certain. V dropped 3 bases and J dropped 2 bases, with 7 bases sitting between them. Looked up from germline, CDR1 is MNHEY and CDR2 is SMNVEV (reference sequence). The CDR3 extends over 13 amino acids. This CDR3 reads CASSLGGNYGYTF. CDR3 nucleotide sequence: TGTGCCAGCAGTTTGGGAGGGAACTATGGCTACACCTTC.

The genes are TRBV6-5 and TRBJ1-3; TRBD1 matches at 7 bases. V was clipped by 2 bases and J by 4 bases; unmatched bases: 8. This CDR3 has 16 amino acids. Germline V gene data show CDR1 as MNHEY and CDR2 as SVGAGI. CDR3 region: CASSYGHRGIGNTIYF. The CDR3 DNA reads as TGTGCCAGCAGTTACGGTCACAGGGGAATCGGAAACACCATATATTTT.

This sequence joins TRBV30 and TRBJ1-1; D is undetermined. The CDR3 totals 16 residues. The germline V gene has CDR1 GTSNPN and CDR2 SVGIG (reference sequence). V was trimmed by 0 bases and J by 4 bases, leaving 18 bases between them. The CDR3 spells CAWSVIGKGGVTEAFF. The CDR3 DNA reads as TGTGCCTGGAGTGTAATAGGGAAAGGAGGTGTCACTGAAGCTTTCTTT.

This clone was seen only a few times. This chain uses TRBV5-4 with TRBJ2-1; 8 bases line up with TRBD2. Losses at the gene ends were 4 bases for V and 6 bases for J; bases not matched to a gene: 9. CDR1 SGHNT and CDR2 YYREEE come from the germline V gene (reference sequence). CDR3 length: 15 residues. The CDR3 coding sequence is TGTGCCAGCAGCGCGGGGACTAGGACGGGCAATGAGCAGTTCTTC. This codes for CASSAGTRTGNEQFF.

V and J are TRBV11-2 and TRBJ2-3, with D maybe TRBD1 (5 bases). CDR3 length equals 16 residues. Per germline, CDR1 SGHAT and CDR2 FQNNGV. Trimming cost V 0 bases and J 3 bases, with 13 bases left between them. As DNA, the CDR3 is TGTGCCAGCAGCTTAGATCCAGGGCCGTCTACAGATACGCAGTATTTT. It encodes CASSLDPGPSTDTQYF. Filled out from reference TRBV11-2 and TRBJ2-3, the complete variable domain reads EAGVAQSPRYKIIEKRQSVAFWCNPISGHATLYWYQQILGQGPKLLIQFQNNGVVDDSQLPKDRFSAERLKGVDSTLKIQPAKLEDSAVYLCASSLDPGPSTDTQYFGPGTRLTVL.

The V gene is TRBV19, the J gene TRBJ2-1, with 9 bases that match TRBD2. Losses at the gene ends were 7 bases for V and 4 bases for J; bases not matched to a gene: 11. CDR3 size: 16 residues. The germline CDR1 and CDR2 sequences are LNHDA and SQIVND (reference sequence). The CDR3 protein is CASTPGVAGGYNEQFF. The CDR3 DNA sequence: TGTGCCAGTACCCCCGGGGTGGCGGGGGGGTACAATGAGCAGTTCTTC.

A note on this clone: A much more abundant neighbour one base away suggests this may be a read error. V and J are TRBV28 and TRBJ2-3, with 7 bases matching TRBD1. CDR1 MDHEN and CDR2 SYDVKM come from the germline V gene. This CDR3 region has 17 residues. The CDR3 bases are TGTGTCAGCAGTTCCTTGTGGCTTGACAGGGCCGGAGATACGCAGTATTTT. Translating it yields CVSSSLWLDRAGDTQYF.

This rearrangement joins TRBV29-1 to TRBJ1-4, with D perhaps matching TRBD1 (5 bases). There are 15 residues in the CDR3. CDR1 is SQVTM, CDR2 ANQGSEA, per germline. Between the trimmed V and J ends, which lost 0 bases and 7 bases, there was a span of 15 bases. The CDR3 is CSVEDLGGKGEKLFF. In nucleotides, the CDR3 is TGCAGCGTTGAAGACCTCGGGGGGAAGGGTGAAAAACTGTTTTTT.

This chain connects TRBV29-1 to TRBJ1-2; D is unclear. This CDR3 is 13 amino acids long. V gave up 0 bases and J gave up 8 bases, with 13 bases separating them. Germline V gene lookup returns CDR1 SQVTM and CDR2 ANQGSEA. CDR3 bases: TGCAGCGTTGAAGATCGAGGATTTAAGGGCTACACCTTC. Translation: CSVEDRGFKGYTF.

The V call is TRBV14, the J call TRBJ2-1; D uncertain. Germline values: CDR1 SGHDN, CDR2 FVKESK. Trimming removed 5 bases from V and 0 bases from J, with 5 bases in between. The CDR3 totals 13 residues. The CDR3 DNA reads TGTGCCAGCAGCTCCAGCTCCTACAATGAGCAGTTCTTC. This codes for CASSSSSYNEQFF.

The V and J genes are TRBV5-1 and TRBJ2-1; D possibly corresponds to TRBD1 (5 bases). Looked up from germline, CDR1 is SGHRS and CDR2 is YFSETQ. V was cut by 3 bases and J by 6 bases, with 22 bases left in between. The CDR3 loop spans 17 amino acids. CDR3 bases: TGCGCCAGCAGCTCCCCCAGTTCAGGGTCGCTTCGCAATGAGCAGTTCTTC. This sequence encodes CASSSPSSGSLRNEQFF.

The chain links TRBV19 to TRBJ2-7; tentative D call: TRBD1 (5 bases). The CDR3 contains 14 residues. Deletions cut 2 bases from V and 3 bases from J, with 11 bases between. The germline V gene has CDR1 LNHDA and CDR2 SQIVND (reference sequence). The CDR3 here is CASSIQGRVYEQYF. The CDR3 DNA reads TGTGCCAGTAGTATACAGGGAAGGGTCTACGAGCAGTACTTC.

The rearrangement joins TRBV18 to TRBJ2-3; TRBD1 matches 11 bases. Per germline, CDR1 KGHSH and CDR2 LQKENI. The CDR3 totals 15 residues. V was pared by 8 bases and J by 3 bases, with 7 bases of the junction left unmatched. CDR3 amino acids: CASRDGTGGTDTQYF. CDR3 bases: TGTGCCAGCCGTGACGGGACAGGGGGAACAGATACGCAGTATTTT.

The V and J genes are TRBV4-1 and TRBJ1-6, with TRBD1 matching over 8 bases. The CDR3 is 16 residues long. Germline V gene lookup returns CDR1 MGHRA and CDR2 YSYEKL. V shed 2 bases and J 7 bases; nucleotides not matched to a gene: 7. The CDR3 protein is CASSQRPTGENSPLHF. Here the CDR3 DNA reads TGCGCCAGCAGCCAACGTCCGACAGGGGAGAATTCACCCCTCCACTTT.

The rearrangement uses TRBV18 and TRBJ2-3, with D tentatively TRBD2 (6 bases). Germline CDR1 and CDR2: KGHSH and LQKENI. The CDR3 totals 17 residues. V lost 0 bases, J lost 6 bases, and 19 bases lay in between. CDR3 nucleotide sequence: TGTGCCAGCTCACCACCGGTGCGGGGAGGATTCGGTGATACGCAGTATTTT. It specifies CASSPPVRGGFGDTQYF.

The J gene is TRBJ2-2, the V gene TRBV5-1; 8 nucleotides align to TRBD1. The CDR3 spans 16 residues. Per germline, CDR1 SGHRS and CDR2 YFSETQ. The V and J ends lost 3 bases and 7 bases, in that order; junction bases with no gene match: 11. In nucleotides, the CDR3 is TGCGCCAGCAGCTCACGGACAGGGATCTTTGGCGGGGAGCTGTTTTTT. Translating it yields CASSSRTGIFGGELFF.

This clone has at least ten counts. The V gene is TRBV4-1, the J gene TRBJ1-2; tentatively, D is TRBD1 (5 bases). From germline, CDR1 is MGHRA and CDR2 YSYEKL. The CDR3 spans 15 residues. Trimming cost V 1 base and J 3 bases, with 12 bases left between them. The CDR3 DNA reads as TGCGCCAGCAGCCAAGGGGGGGGAGATGACTATGGCTACACCTTC. This gives the protein CASSQGGGDDYGYTF.

V usage is TRBV29-1 and J usage is TRBJ2-5, with D maybe TRBD2 (5 bases). This CDR3 has 14 residues. With 4 bases removed from V and 1 base from J, the gap between germline ends came to 13 bases. Germline V gene sequence: CDR1 SQVTM, CDR2 ANQGSEA. Here the CDR3 reads CSVVRLQTQETQYF. CDR3 coding DNA: TGCAGCGTTGTAAGACTACAGACCCAAGAGACCCAGTACTTC.

The chain uses TRBV10-3 and TRBJ1-2; TRBD1 aligns across 9 bases. After removal of 3 bases from V and 5 bases from J, the junction contained 7 bases not matched to a gene. CDR3 length: 15 amino acids. Germline values: CDR1 ENHRY, CDR2 SYGVKD. CDR3 sequence reads: CAISESTGGNYGYTF. CDR3 DNA: TGTGCCATCAGTGAATCGACAGGGGGGAATTATGGCTACACCTTC.

This chain connects TRBV10-1 to TRBJ1-1; D ambiguous. CDR1 WNHNN and CDR2 SYGVQD come from the germline V gene (reference sequence). CDR3 length: 13 amino acids. The germline V and J ends were trimmed by 10 bases and 0 bases, with 12 bases remaining between them. CDR3 DNA sequence: TGCGCCACGATGGGCACACTGAACACTGAAGCTTTCTTT. It yields the protein CATMGTLNTEAFF.

With respect to this clone: Different DNA sequences within this sample yield the same CDR3. The chain joins TRBV14 to TRBJ1-3; unclear D gene. Germline assignment: CDR1 SGHDN and CDR2 FVKESK. The V and J ends lost 4 bases and 2 bases respectively, with 9 bases between them. This CDR3 is built from 14 residues. DNA for the CDR3: TGTGCCAGCAGCCCTACAACAGCTGGAAACACCATATATTTT. This sequence encodes CASSPTTAGNTIYF.

This clone was picked up one time. The chain is built from TRBV20-1 and TRBJ2-7, with 9 bases fitting TRBD1. The CDR3 runs 11 residues. Looked up from germline, CDR1 is DFQATT and CDR2 is SNEGSKA (reference sequence). V trimming: 6 bases; J trimming: 6 bases; junction bases outside the gene matches: 3. CDR3 bases: TGCAGTGCGGACAGGGGAGCCGAGCAGTACTTC. The encoded protein is CSADRGAEQYF.

The chain joins TRBV5-1 to TRBJ1-1; D unresolved. The CDR3 has 16 residues. Germline V gene data show CDR1 as SGHRS and CDR2 as YFSETQ. V gave up 0 bases and J gave up 1 base, with 13 bases separating them. The CDR3 coding sequence is TGCGCCAGCAGCTTGGACCCGGGGTCGAGGAACACTGAAGCTTTCTTT. Translation gives CASSLDPGSRNTEAFF.